The 7 T cell receptor beta chains presented below share a single source sample, sequenced in a study of cytomegalovirus exposure and HLA in healthy donors. The PCR contained 60 Vbeta and 13 Jbeta primers. Sequencing was performed with immunoSEQ multiplex PCR; in TCRdb, only in-frame clones are kept and a portion is missing. The table includes around 210,000 clones, roughly 83% detected once. The sample consisted of PBMCs. The receptors derive from a male donor in good health and CMV-seropositive.

This CDR3 is CASQGQGTEAFF. In nucleotides, the CDR3 is TGTGCCAGCCAGGGGCAGGGCACTGAAGCTTTCTTT. The chain recombines TRBV2 with TRBJ1-1; D possibly corresponds to TRBD1 (6 bases). CDR1 is SNHLY, CDR2 FYNNEI, per germline. This CDR3 has 12 amino acids. V lost 8 bases and J lost 4, with 11 bases in between.

The gene calls are TRBV27 and TRBJ2-7; D may be TRBD2 (5 bases). Germline V gene data show CDR1 as MNHEY and CDR2 as SMNVEV (reference sequence). The V and J ends lost 6 bases and 2 bases respectively, with 20 bases between them. The length of the CDR3 is 16 residues. CDR3 residues: CASRFTRTERTYEQYF. For the CDR3, the DNA is TGTGCCAGCAGATTCACGCGGACTGAGCGCACCTACGAGCAGTACTTC.

The gene calls are TRBV18 and TRBJ1-1, with a tentative D call TRBD1 (6 bases). Deletions cut 3 bases from V and 4 bases from J, with 12 bases between. The CDR3 is made up of 14 amino acids. Germline CDR1 and CDR2: KGHSH and LQKENI. CDR3 residues: CASSPAGAATEAFF. Here the CDR3 DNA reads TGTGCCAGCTCACCGGCAGGGGCGGCCACTGAAGCTTTCTTT.

The chain uses TRBV29-1 and TRBJ2-7; TRBD2 is a possible D gene (6 bases). CDR3 size: 13 residues. Trimming removed 7 bases from V and 2 bases from J, with 15 bases in between. Germline loops: CDR1 SQVTM, CDR2 ANQGSEA. CDR3 DNA: TGCAGCGCCCGGTGGGGGGATGCCTACGAGCAGTACTTC. It codes for CSARWGDAYEQYF.

In regard to this clone: Other nucleotide sequences in the sample specify the same CDR3. The chain carries TRBV21-1 and TRBJ1-1. TRBV21-1 is an annotated pseudogene. The CDR3 totals 14 residues. The CDR3 spells CASSSLGGWTEAFF. In DNA form, the CDR3 reads TGTGCCAGCAGTAGTCTCGGGGGTTGGACTGAAGCTTTCTTT.

The chain carries TRBV25-1 and TRBJ1-2, with a possible D match to TRBD1 (6 bases). CDR3 size: 14 residues. The germline V and J ends were trimmed by 4 bases and 6 bases, with 15 bases remaining between them. Germline V lookup: CDR1 MGHDK, CDR2 SYGVNS. The DNA of the CDR3 is TGTGCCAGCAGTGGTCTCGGGACAAATAATGGCTACACCTTC. Amino acids: CASSGLGTNNGYTF.

The chain joins TRBV4-1 to TRBJ1-2, with 10 bases matching TRBD1. This CDR3 comprises 18 residues. V shed 2 bases, J shed 6 bases, and the junction held 15 bases outside the gene matches. Germline V gene lookup returns CDR1 MGHRA and CDR2 YSYEKL. The CDR3 nucleotides read TGCGCCAGCAGCCAACCCGGACGGGACAGGGGATCTCAAGATGGCTACACCTTC. It is translated as CASSQPGRDRGSQDGYTF.